This TCR beta chain was sequenced in a study of vaccination and CD4 T cells after COVID-19. Across the whole study: Overlapping spike peptides of SARS-CoV-2, HCoV-NL63, HCoV-OC43 and HCoV-229E stimulated the cells. Study-wide points: The rise in median SARS-CoV-2-reactive clonotypes, from around 20 to 38, was not significant.

Cultured CD4+ T-cell DNA underwent Oncomine TCR Beta short-read sequencing. TCRdb used MiXCR to reprocess the PCR reads, holding one entry per CDR3 protein. The sample holds approximately 9,800 distinct CDR3 sequences, 31% seen once. This clonotype has a handful of counts. Its antigen is undetermined. The treatment was: roughly 10-day PBMC culture with coronavirus spike peptide pools or control peptides (ViraFEST assay). Pre-COVID-19 pandemic sampling (2011-2018) yielded the unexposed donor's CD4+ T cells. T cells were expanded with peptide pools, and expanded clonotypes were identified by TCR sequencing. Deletions cut 1 base from V and 7 bases from J, with 17 bases between. CDR1 and CDR2 from the germline V gene are DFQATT and SNEGSKA (reference sequence). This CDR3 has 16 residues.

This receptor was obtained from a human donor in good health. Sequenced input: CD4+ T cells from blood, cultured in vitro. V usage is TRBV20-1 and J usage is TRBJ1-6; a weak D match, TRBD1 (5 bases). The CDR3 nucleotides are TGCAGTGCTAGAGTGGGAGCAGGGTTGGCAAATTCACCCCTCCACTTT. This gives the protein CSARVGAGLANSPLHF.